The 5 T cell receptor beta chains listed next were all sequenced from one sample in a study of blood T cell repertoires in COVID-19. Sequenced by immunoSEQ multiplex PCR; TCRdb stores in-frame clones only, minus some. The sample holds about 43,000 clones, around 83% seen once. Material: peripheral blood. These receptors were obtained from a woman at least 80 years old with acute or convalescent COVID-19.

This chain links TRBV6-1 with TRBJ1-2; TRBD1 is a possible D gene (5 bases). CDR3 length equals 15 residues. The germline V and J ends were trimmed by 2 bases and 5 bases, with 15 bases remaining between them. In germline, CDR1 is MNHNS, CDR2 SASEGT. The CDR3 reads CASSETREVGYGYTF. CDR3 sequence (DNA): TGTGCCAGCAGTGAAACCAGGGAAGTAGGGTATGGCTACACCTTC.

The chain joins TRBV5-1 to TRBJ1-4; the match to TRBD1 covers 8 bases. The CDR3 runs 14 residues. V shed 5 bases, J shed 3 bases, and the junction held 3 bases outside the gene matches. Per germline, CDR1 SGHRS and CDR2 YFSETQ. The CDR3 DNA follows: TGCGCCAGCAGTCCGACAGGGGCTAATGAAAAACTGTTTTTT. It encodes CASSPTGANEKLFF.

The chain recombines TRBV28 with TRBJ2-1; the D gene is possibly TRBD1 (6 bases). Deletions cut 6 bases from V and 8 bases from J, with 8 bases between. Germline V gene sequence: CDR1 MDHEN, CDR2 SYDVKM. The CDR3 has 11 amino acids. The CDR3 bases are TGTGCCAGCAGCACAGGGTATGAGCAGTTCTTC. Its protein product is CASSTGYEQFF. The entire variable domain, with the rest obtained from reference TRBV28 and TRBJ2-1, is as follows: DVKVTQSSRYLVKRTGEKVFLECVQDMDHENMFWYRQDPGLGLRLIYFSYDVKMKEKGDIPEGYSVSREKKERFSLILESASTNQTSMYLCASSTGYEQFFGPGTRLTVL.

This rearrangement joins TRBV3-1 (or the pseudogene TRBV3-2) to TRBJ1-5; 9 bases map to TRBD1. Losses at the gene ends were 3 bases for V and 1 base for J; bases not matched to a gene: 4. Germline CDR1 LGHDT, CDR2 YNNKEL (reference sequence). This CDR3 has 16 residues. CDR3 protein: CASSQGQGSSNQPQHF. CDR3 bases: TGTGCCAGCAGCCAGGGACAGGGCTCAAGCAATCAGCCCCAGCATTTT.

The V gene is TRBV27, the J gene TRBJ1-5; 7 bases fit TRBD1. Looked up from germline, CDR1 is MNHEY and CDR2 is SMNVEV (reference sequence). CDR3 length: 13 amino acids. Germline trimming cut 3 bases from V and 5 bases from J; bases unmatched to any gene: 1. In DNA form, the CDR3 reads TGTGCCAGCAGTTTTGACAGGGATCAGCCCCAGCATTTT. This gives the protein CASSFDRDQPQHF.